Following are 8 T cell receptor beta chains from one sample sequenced in a study of blood T cell repertoires in COVID-19. Here immunoSEQ multiplex PCR was the method, and the copy in TCRdb shows in-frame clones only, minus some. Among approximately 500,000 clones listed, about 88% were seen once. Sequenced material: peripheral blood. The receptors stem from a man younger than 30 with COVID-19, enrolled during active disease.

J is TRBJ2-3 and V is TRBV27, with 11 bases matching TRBD1. Germline assignment: CDR1 MNHEY and CDR2 SMNVEV (reference sequence). The CDR3 spans 19 residues. After removal of 6 bases from V and 5 bases from J, the junction contained 19 bases not matched to a gene. The CDR3 sequence: CASSYYNRRGQGAGDTQYF. The CDR3 region has the DNA TGTGCCAGCAGCTATTATAATCGACGAGGACAGGGGGCTGGAGATACGCAGTATTTT.

The chain combines TRBV5-1 with TRBJ2-5; tentatively, D is TRBD1 (5 bases). The CDR3 runs to 14 residues. The germline V gene encodes CDR1 SGHRS and CDR2 YFSETQ. V was pared by 0 bases and J by 5 bases, with 11 bases between. CDR3 bases: TGCGCCAGCAGCTTGGTCGCAGGGCGGGAGACCCAGTACTTC. As protein: CASSLVAGRETQYF.

Here the CDR3 DNA reads TGTGCCAGCAGATTGACAGGGGCGGGAGAAAAACTGTTTTTT. This codes for CASRLTGAGEKLFF. The chain carries TRBV6-6 and TRBJ1-4; TRBD1 agrees at 8 bases. The V segment lost 6 bases and the J segment 8 bases; nucleotides outside the gene matches: 8. This CDR3 has 14 residues. The germline CDR1 and CDR2 sequences are MNHNY and SVGAGI (reference sequence).

The CDR3: CASFALNTDTQYF. In DNA, the CDR3 is TGTGCCAGCTTTGCACTTAACACAGATACGCAGTATTTT. The V and J genes are TRBV6-6 and TRBJ2-3; D gene uncertain. Per the germline V gene, CDR1 is MNHNY and CDR2 is SVGAGI (reference sequence). V lost 8 bases to trimming and J lost 2 bases, with 11 bases between them. The CDR3 runs 13 residues.

The chain combines TRBV11-2 with TRBJ1-1; 8 nucleotides line up with TRBD1. The CDR3 runs 17 residues. Per germline, CDR1 SGHAT and CDR2 FQNNGV. With 5 bases clipped from V and 4 bases from J, the junction kept 15 bases outside the gene matches. The CDR3 DNA follows: TGTGCCAGCAGCCGAGGGTCGGGACAGGAAGGGGGCACTGAAGCTTTCTTT. Its protein is CASSRGSGQEGGTEAFF.

The chain joins TRBV2 to TRBJ2-1; perhaps TRBD1 as D (5 bases). Trimming took off 10 bases at V and 0 bases at J, with 13 bases between the two ends. Germline loops: CDR1 SNHLY, CDR2 FYNNEI. This CDR3 has 14 amino acids. DNA for the CDR3: TGTGCCACCCAGGGTACCTACTCCTACAATGAGCAGTTCTTC. Its protein is CATQGTYSYNEQFF.

The CDR3 bases are TGTGCCAGCAGCTCCCTGAGAGGGTGGAACACTGAAGCTTTCTTT. This codes for CASSSLRGWNTEAFF. The V call is TRBV28, the J call TRBJ1-1, with unresolved D. V was clipped by 6 bases and J by 1 base, with 15 bases between them. This CDR3 contains 15 residues. From germline, CDR1 is MDHEN and CDR2 SYDVKM.

The CDR3 is CASSQVGGETQYF. In DNA, the CDR3 is TGCGCCAGCAGCCAAGTGGGGGGAGAGACCCAGTACTTC. V usage is TRBV4-1 and J usage is TRBJ2-5, with D possibly matching TRBD2 (6 bases). The V gene's germline CDR1 is MGHRA and CDR2 YSYEKL. CDR3 length: 13 residues. The V end lost 1 base, the J end lost 4 bases, and 7 bases lay between the germline ends.